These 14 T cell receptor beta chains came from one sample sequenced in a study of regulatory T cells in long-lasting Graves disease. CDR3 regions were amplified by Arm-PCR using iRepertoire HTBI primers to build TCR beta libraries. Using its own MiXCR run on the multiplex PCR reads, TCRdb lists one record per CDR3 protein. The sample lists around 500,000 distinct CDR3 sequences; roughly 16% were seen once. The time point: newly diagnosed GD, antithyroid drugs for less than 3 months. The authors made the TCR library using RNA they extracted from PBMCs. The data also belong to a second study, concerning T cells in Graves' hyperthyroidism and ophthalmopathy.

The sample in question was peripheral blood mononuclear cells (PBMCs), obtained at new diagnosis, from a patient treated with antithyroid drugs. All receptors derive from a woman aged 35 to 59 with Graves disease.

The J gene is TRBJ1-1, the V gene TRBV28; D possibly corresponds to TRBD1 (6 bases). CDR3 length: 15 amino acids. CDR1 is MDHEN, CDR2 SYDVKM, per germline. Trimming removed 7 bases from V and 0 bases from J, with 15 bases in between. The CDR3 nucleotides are TGTGCCAGCAAGGTTGGGGGGCTAGTGAACACTGAAGCTTTCTTT. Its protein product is CASKVGGLVNTEAFF. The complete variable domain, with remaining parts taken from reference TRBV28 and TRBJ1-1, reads DVKVTQSSRYLVKRTGEKVFLECVQDMDHENMFWYRQDPGLGLRLIYFSYDVKMKEKGDIPEGYSVSREKKERFSLILESASTNQTSMYLCASKVGGLVNTEAFFGQGTRLTVV.

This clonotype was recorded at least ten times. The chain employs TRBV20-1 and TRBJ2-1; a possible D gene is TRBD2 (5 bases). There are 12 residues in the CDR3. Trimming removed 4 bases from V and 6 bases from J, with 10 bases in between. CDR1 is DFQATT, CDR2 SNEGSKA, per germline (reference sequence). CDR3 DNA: TGCAGTGCTACAGACTATTCCAATGAGCAGTTCTTC. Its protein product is CSATDYSNEQFF.

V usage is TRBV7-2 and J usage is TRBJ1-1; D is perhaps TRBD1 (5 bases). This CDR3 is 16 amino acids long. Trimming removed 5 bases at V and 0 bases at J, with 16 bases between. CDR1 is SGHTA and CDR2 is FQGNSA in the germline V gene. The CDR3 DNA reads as TGTGCCAGCAGCCCCGGGGGTGGACGGATGAACACTGAAGCTTTCTTT. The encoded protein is CASSPGGGRMNTEAFF.

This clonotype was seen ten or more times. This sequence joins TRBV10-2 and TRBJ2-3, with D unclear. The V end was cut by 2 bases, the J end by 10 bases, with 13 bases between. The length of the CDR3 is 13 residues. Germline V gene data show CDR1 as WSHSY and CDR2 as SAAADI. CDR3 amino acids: CASSEVGSKAQYF. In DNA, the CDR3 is TGCGCCAGCAGTGAGGTGGGTAGTAAGGCGCAGTATTTT.

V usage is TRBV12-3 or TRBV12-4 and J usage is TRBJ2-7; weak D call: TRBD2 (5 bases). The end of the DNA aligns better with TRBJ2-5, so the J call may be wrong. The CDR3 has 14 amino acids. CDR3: CASTNPGLQETQYF. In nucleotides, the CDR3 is TGTGCCAGCACCAATCCGGGGTTGCAAGAGACCCAGTACTTC.

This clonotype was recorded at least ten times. CDR3 loop: CASSSRTSGNTIYF. Written as DNA, the CDR3 is TGTGCCAGCTCCTCCCGGACATCTGGAAACACCATATATTTT. The rearrangement joins TRBV11-2 to TRBJ1-3; maybe TRBD1 (5 bases). CDR3 length: 14 amino acids. The V end was cut by 8 bases, the J end by 1 base, with 12 bases between. Germline V gene lookup returns CDR1 SGHAT and CDR2 FQNNGV. Based on the CDR3 plus reference TRBV11-2 and TRBJ1-3, the full variable domain is EAGVAQSPRYKIIEKRQSVAFWCNPISGHATLYWYQQILGQGPKLLIQFQNNGVVDDSQLPKDRFSAERLKGVDSTLKIQPAKLEDSAVYLCASSSRTSGNTIYFGEGSWLTVV.

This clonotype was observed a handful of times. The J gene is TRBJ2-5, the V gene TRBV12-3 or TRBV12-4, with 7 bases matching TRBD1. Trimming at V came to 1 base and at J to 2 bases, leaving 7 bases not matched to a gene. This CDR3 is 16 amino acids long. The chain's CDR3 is CASSLGHRDSQETQYF. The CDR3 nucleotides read TGTGCCAGCAGTTTAGGGCACCGGGACAGTCAAGAGACCCAGTACTTC.

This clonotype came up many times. The CDR3 DNA reads TGTGCCAGCAGCCAAGGAGGGGGGTTGGCTGAAGCTTTCTTT. It is translated as CASSQGGGLAEAFF. This chain links TRBV3-1 with TRBJ1-1; a weak D match, TRBD1 (6 bases). The ends were cut back, 1 base at V and 6 bases at J, with 12 bases in the middle. The length of the CDR3 is 14 residues. Germline CDR1 LGHDT, CDR2 YNNKEL (reference sequence).

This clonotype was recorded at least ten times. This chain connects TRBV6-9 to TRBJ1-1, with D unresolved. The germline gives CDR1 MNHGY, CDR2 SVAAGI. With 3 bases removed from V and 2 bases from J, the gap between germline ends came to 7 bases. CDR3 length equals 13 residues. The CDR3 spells CASSYPSNTEAFF. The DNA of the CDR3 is TGTGCCAGCAGTTACCCCAGCAACACTGAAGCTTTCTTT.

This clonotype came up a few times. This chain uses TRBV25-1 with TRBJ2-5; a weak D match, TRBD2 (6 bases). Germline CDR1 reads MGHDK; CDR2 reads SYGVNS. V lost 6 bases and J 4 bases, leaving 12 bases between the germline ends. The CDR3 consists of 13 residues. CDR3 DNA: TGTGCCAGCAGAGGAGGGGTGGGAGAGACCCAGTACTTC. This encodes CASRGGVGETQYF.

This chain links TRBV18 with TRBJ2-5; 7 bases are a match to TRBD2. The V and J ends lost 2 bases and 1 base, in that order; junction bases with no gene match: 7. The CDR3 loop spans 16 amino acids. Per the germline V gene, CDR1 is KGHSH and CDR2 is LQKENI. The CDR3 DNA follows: TGTGCCAGCTCACCAAGGTTCAGCGGGATCCAAGAGACCCAGTACTTC. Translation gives CASSPRFSGIQETQYF.

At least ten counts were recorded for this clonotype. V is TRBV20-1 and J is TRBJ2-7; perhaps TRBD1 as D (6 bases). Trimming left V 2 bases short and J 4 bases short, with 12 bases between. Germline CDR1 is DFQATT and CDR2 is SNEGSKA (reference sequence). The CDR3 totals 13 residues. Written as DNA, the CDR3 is TGCAGTGCTAGATACAGGGTTGGTTACGAGCAGTACTTC. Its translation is CSARYRVGYEQYF.

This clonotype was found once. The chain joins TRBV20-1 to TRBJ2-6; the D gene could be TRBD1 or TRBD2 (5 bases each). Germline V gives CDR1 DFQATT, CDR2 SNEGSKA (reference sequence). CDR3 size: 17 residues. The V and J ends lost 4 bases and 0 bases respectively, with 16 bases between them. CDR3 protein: CSATRGRLYSGANVLTF. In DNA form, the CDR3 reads TGCAGTGCTACCCGGGGACGGTTATACTCTGGGGCCAACGTCCTGACTTTC.

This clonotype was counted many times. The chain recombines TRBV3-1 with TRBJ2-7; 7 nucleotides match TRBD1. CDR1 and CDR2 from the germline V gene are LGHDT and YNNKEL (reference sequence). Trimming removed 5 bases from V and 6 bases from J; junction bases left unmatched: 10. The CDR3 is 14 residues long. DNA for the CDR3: TGTGCCAGCAGCTACCGGGACAGTGTCCGCGAGCAGTACTTC. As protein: CASSYRDSVREQYF.